The clone carrying this TCR beta chain was recorded at least ten times. Its antigen is as yet unknown. The record originates from a study of Graves' ophthalmopathy and Graves' hyperthyroidism. About the research overall: Researchers obtained peripheral blood at initial diagnosis, before any treatment had begun.

Transcripts of RNA were the source for amplifying TCR beta CDR3 regions. The library came from an HTBI-primed first-round RT-PCR and a second-round multiplex PCR. From the multiplex PCR reads, TCRdb called clonotypes with MiXCR, one entry per CDR3 protein. The table has 600,000 to 950,000 distinct CDR3 sequences, approximately 40% seen once. Trimming left V 5 bases short and J 4 bases short, with 15 bases between. CDR3 size: 15 residues. CDR1 LNHNV and CDR2 YYDKDF come from the germline V gene (reference sequence). Overall study findings and caveats: The authors also found most expanded thyroid clonotypes above 0.001 frequency in blood.

This clonotype was sampled from an adult man with Graves' ophthalmopathy. This chain links TRBV15 with TRBJ1-3; D is perhaps TRBD1 (5 bases). Sequencing was performed on peripheral blood. This CDR3 is CATSAGRARGNTIYF. The CDR3 DNA reads TGTGCCACCAGCGCAGGGAGGGCGAGAGGAAACACCATATATTTT.